This TCR beta chain stems from a study of blood T cell repertoires in COVID-19. The wider study: Donors in the United States, Italy and Spain gave samples during acute or convalescent COVID-19. Nucleic acid was either cDNA or gDNA, and it came from T cells, B-cell-depleted T cells, or PBMCs.

The V gene's germline CDR1 is SGHRS and CDR2 YFSETQ. CDR3 length equals 15 residues. Trimming removed 2 bases from V and 4 bases from J; junction bases left unmatched: 5. In the authors' workflow: Reference gene primer amplification gave estimated nucleated cell counts. Data came from immunoSEQ multiplex PCR; TCRdb stores just in-frame clones and leaves some out. V and J calls and clone size come straight from that table; D and trimming were deduced from the DNA. The table lists about 90,000 clones, about 91% of them singletons. Sequencing was performed on peripheral blood. The clonotype comes from a human donor with active COVID-19. The donor label of this sample is uncertain. The gene calls are TRBV5-1 and TRBJ2-2; TRBD1 matches 7 bases. The chain's CDR3 is CASSLQGRGTGELFF. The CDR3 DNA reads TGCGCCAGCAGCTTACAGGGGCGAGGCACCGGGGAGCTGTTTTTT. The full variable domain, its missing parts supplied by reference TRBV5-1 and TRBJ2-2, is KAGVTQTPRYLIKTRGQQVTLSCSPISGHRSVSWYQQTPGQGLQFLFEYFSETQRNKGNFPGRFSGRQFSNSRSEMNVSTLELGDSALYLCASSLQGRGTGELFFGEGSRLTVL.